What follows is one TCR beta chain and its context. Its antigen remains unidentified. The data are from a study of blood T cells in healthy people across ages. A sample-barcoded 5' primer and a J-beta primer mix were used in a second PCR of roughly 6 to 11 cycles. TCRdb called the 5' RACE reads again in MiXCR, with one record for every CDR3 protein. Of about 1.8 million distinct CDR3 sequences listed, around half are singletons. Whole-study findings and limits: It was held that the diversity estimates obtained from one million T cells were underestimates. Strong correlation was found linking TCR beta diversity to naive T cell percentage. What prevented conclusive comparison of naive and antigen-experienced cells was that PBMCs were unsorted.

The sequence came from a woman in her thirties or forties in good health. Material: blood.

The CDR3 spells CATSRDPRDEQFF. The CDR3 DNA follows: TGTGCCACCAGCAGAGATCCGCGGGATGAGCAGTTCTTC. The chain recombines TRBV15 with TRBJ2-1, with a weak D call TRBD2 (5 bases). Germline values: CDR1 LNHNV, CDR2 YYDKDF (reference sequence). V dropped 0 bases and J dropped 8 bases, with 8 bases sitting between them. The CDR3 extends over 13 amino acids.